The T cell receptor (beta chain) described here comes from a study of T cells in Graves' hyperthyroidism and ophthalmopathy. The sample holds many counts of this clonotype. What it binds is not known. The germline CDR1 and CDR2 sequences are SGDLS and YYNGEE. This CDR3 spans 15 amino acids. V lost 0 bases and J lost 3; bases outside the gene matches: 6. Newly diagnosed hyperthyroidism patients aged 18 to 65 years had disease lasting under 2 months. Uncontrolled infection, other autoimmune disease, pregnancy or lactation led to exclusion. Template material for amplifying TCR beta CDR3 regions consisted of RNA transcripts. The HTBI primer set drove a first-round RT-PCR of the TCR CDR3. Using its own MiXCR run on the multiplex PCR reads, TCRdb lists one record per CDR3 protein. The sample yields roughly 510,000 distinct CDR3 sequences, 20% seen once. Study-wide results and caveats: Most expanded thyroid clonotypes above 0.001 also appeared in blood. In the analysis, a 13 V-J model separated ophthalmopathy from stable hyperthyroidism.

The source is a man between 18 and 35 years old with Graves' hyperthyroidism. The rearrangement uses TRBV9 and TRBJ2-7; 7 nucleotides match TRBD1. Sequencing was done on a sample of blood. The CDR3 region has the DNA TGTGCCAGCAGCGTAGGACAGGGCTCCCACTACGAGCAGTACTTC. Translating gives CASSVGQGSHYEQYF.